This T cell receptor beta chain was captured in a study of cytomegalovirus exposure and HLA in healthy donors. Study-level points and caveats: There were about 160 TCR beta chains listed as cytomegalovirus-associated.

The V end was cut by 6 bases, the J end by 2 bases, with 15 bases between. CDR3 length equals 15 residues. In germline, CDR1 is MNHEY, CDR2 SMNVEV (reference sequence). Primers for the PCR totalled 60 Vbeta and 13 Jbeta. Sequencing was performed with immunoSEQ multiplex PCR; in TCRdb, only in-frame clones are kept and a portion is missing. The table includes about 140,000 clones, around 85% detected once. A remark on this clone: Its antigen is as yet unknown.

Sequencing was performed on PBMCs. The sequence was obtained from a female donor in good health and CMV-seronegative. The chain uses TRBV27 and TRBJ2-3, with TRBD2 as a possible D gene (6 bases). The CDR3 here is CASRLAAAATDTQYF. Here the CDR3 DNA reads TGTGCCAGCAGGTTAGCGGCAGCGGCCACAGATACGCAGTATTTT.